The present T cell receptor (beta chain) was sequenced within a study of CD8+ T cells in alopecia areata. Across the whole study: Treated patients received severity scores based on the percentage of scalp area affected.

V lost 4 bases and J 3 bases, leaving 19 bases between the germline ends. Germline assignment: CDR1 SGHRS and CDR2 YFSETQ. The CDR3 covers 16 residues. Stated treatment: oral pan-JAK inhibitor, 5-10 mg twice daily. Sequencing templates came from extracted RNA that was reverse transcribed into cDNA. Profiling relied on immunoSEQ multiplex PCR, and the TCRdb table lists in-frame clones only, not all of them. The sample yields some 170,000 clones, 53% seen once. The receptor was derived from a human donor with alopecia areata. The chain combines TRBV5-1 with TRBJ1-1; D uncertain. The sample here was CD8+ T cells sorted from blood, taken at week 24, from a patient treated with tofacitinib. The CDR3 nucleotides are TGCGCCAGCAGCCCCGTCGCCTTTTCTCCGGACACTGAAGCTTTCTTT. Translated: CASSPVAFSPDTEAFF.